This T cell receptor (beta chain) was documented in a study of cytomegalovirus exposure and HLA in healthy donors. Here immunoSEQ multiplex PCR was the method, and the copy in TCRdb shows in-frame clones only, minus some. The sample consists of around 130,000 clones, around 85% of them appearing once. This CDR3 comprises 14 residues. Germline assignment: CDR1 LGHNT and CDR2 FRNRAP. Trimming took off 3 bases at V and 2 bases at J, with 9 bases between the two ends. The sequenced material came from PBMCs. The clonotype originates from a woman in her thirties in good health and CMV-seronegative. The V and J genes are TRBV12-5 and TRBJ2-3; D perhaps matches TRBD1 (6 bases). DNA of the CDR3: TGTGCTAGTGGTTTAGGGACAAACACAGATACGCAGTATTTT. Protein product: CASGLGTNTDTQYF.